The rows below give T cell receptor beta chains drawn from one sample of a study of T cells after yellow fever vaccination. MiXCR, applied by TCRdb to the 5' RACE reads, yields one record per CDR3 protein. The data hold some 500,000 distinct CDR3 sequences, with approximately 13% observed a single time. The sample consisted of PBMCs, taken on the day of the yellow fever booster vaccination. The receptors come from a man in his thirties or forties who received the YFV17D yellow fever vaccine. The CDR3 runs from the conserved cysteine through the conserved F or W. The D gene is left open where the match is weak. Part of the rows lack a size; the others show once, few, many or a class for expanded clones.

clone_size: few; j_call: TRBJ2-7; d_call: .; v_call: TRBV5-1; cdr3_nt: TGCGCCAGCAGCCTCACATCGGGGGCCAGAGTATACGAGCAGTACTTC; cdr3_aa: CASSLTSGARVYEQYF
clone_size: .; j_call: TRBJ1-6; d_call: .; v_call: TRBV2; cdr3_nt: TGTGCCAGCAGCGGACAGAATTCACCCCTCCACTTT; cdr3_aa: CASSGQNSPLHF
clone_size: .; j_call: TRBJ2-5; d_call: TRBD1; v_call: TRBV6-1; cdr3_nt: TGTGCCAGCACCCCATTCGGGACAGCAGAGACCCAGTACTTC; cdr3_aa: CASTPFGTAETQYF
clone_size: .; j_call: TRBJ1-1; d_call: .; v_call: TRBV7-3; cdr3_nt: TGTGCCAGCAGCTTTTCGAAAGACGCTGAAGCTTTCTTT; cdr3_aa: CASSFSKDAEAFF
clone_size: many; j_call: TRBJ2-5; d_call: TRBD2; v_call: TRBV11-2; cdr3_nt: TGTGCCAGCAGCTTAGTGGCTAGCGGGAGGGTGGGTATAGAGACCCAGTACTTC; cdr3_aa: CASSLVASGRVGIETQYF
clone_size: .; j_call: TRBJ1-2; d_call: .; v_call: TRBV12-3/TRBV12-4; cdr3_nt: TGTGCCAGCAGTTTGGGCAGACCTACTAACTATGGCTACACCTTC; cdr3_aa: CASSLGRPTNYGYTF
clone_size: .; j_call: TRBJ2-1; d_call: .; v_call: TRBV7-2; cdr3_nt: TGTGCCAGCAGCCGCCAGGCAGGGGTTCGTAATGAGCAGTTCTTC; cdr3_aa: CASSRQAGVRNEQFF
clone_size: few; j_call: TRBJ2-1; d_call: .; v_call: TRBV20-1; cdr3_nt: TGCAGTGCTAGAGAGAGAGGGGGGACCTACAATGAGCAGTTCTTC; cdr3_aa: CSARERGGTYNEQFF
clone_size: few; j_call: TRBJ2-7; d_call: .; v_call: TRBV27; cdr3_nt: TGTGCCAGCAGTGAGCTTAGAGGGCGGGACTACGAGCAGTACTTC; cdr3_aa: CASSELRGRDYEQYF
clone_size: .; j_call: TRBJ2-7; d_call: .; v_call: TRBV12-3/TRBV12-4; cdr3_nt: TGTGCCAGCAGTCAGATTCCCTTCGAGCAGTACTTC; cdr3_aa: CASSQIPFEQYF
clone_size: .; j_call: TRBJ2-5; d_call: .; v_call: TRBV5-1; cdr3_nt: TGCGCCAGCAGCTTGTTCTCAGGGAAAGAAGAGACCCAGTACTTC; cdr3_aa: CASSLFSGKEETQYF
clone_size: .; j_call: TRBJ1-2; d_call: .; v_call: TRBV18; cdr3_nt: TGTGCCAGCTCTCTGGACGGTTACTATGGCTACACCTTC; cdr3_aa: CASSLDGYYGYTF
clone_size: .; j_call: TRBJ1-2; d_call: .; v_call: TRBV15; cdr3_nt: TGTGCCACCAGCAGAGATGGGCCAACACTCGGCTACACCTTC; cdr3_aa: CATSRDGPTLGYTF
clone_size: few; j_call: TRBJ2-2; d_call: .; v_call: TRBV7-9; cdr3_nt: TGTGCCAGCAGCCACGCAGGGGCCCCCGGGGAGCTGTTTTTT; cdr3_aa: CASSHAGAPGELFF
clone_size: few; j_call: TRBJ1-2; d_call: .; v_call: TRBV5-6; cdr3_nt: TGTGCCAGCAGATATAGAAGAGGCTACACCTTC; cdr3_aa: CASRYRRGYTF
clone_size: .; j_call: TRBJ2-1; d_call: TRBD2; v_call: TRBV5-1; cdr3_nt: TGCGCCAGCAGCTACGAGGTTCCGGGGGGGTCGGATGAGCAGTTCTTC; cdr3_aa: CASSYEVPGGSDEQFF
clone_size: few; j_call: TRBJ2-7; d_call: .; v_call: TRBV6-5; cdr3_nt: TGTGCCAGCAGTTATCGGCAAAAGCAGTACTTC; cdr3_aa: CASSYRQKQYF
clone_size: .; j_call: TRBJ2-7; d_call: .; v_call: TRBV5-1; cdr3_nt: TGCGCCAGCAGCCCATTGACAGAGAGCTCCTACGAGCAGTACTTC; cdr3_aa: CASSPLTESSYEQYF
clone_size: .; j_call: TRBJ2-2; d_call: TRBD2; v_call: TRBV3-1; cdr3_nt: TGTGCCAGCAGCCAACCCCGGACTAGCGGGATAACCGGGGAGCTGTTTTTT; cdr3_aa: CASSQPRTSGITGELFF
clone_size: few; j_call: TRBJ1-1; d_call: TRBD1; v_call: TRBV28; cdr3_nt: TGTGCCAGCGGGGGACAGGGGGTGAAAACTGAAGCTTTCTTT; cdr3_aa: CASGGQGVKTEAFF
clone_size: .; j_call: TRBJ2-5; d_call: TRBD2; v_call: TRBV20-1; cdr3_nt: TGCAGCGCTGCTGGGGGATCGACTAGCGGGAGTTCGGCCCAGTACTTC; cdr3_aa: CSAAGGSTSGSSAQYF
clone_size: .; j_call: TRBJ2-3; d_call: .; v_call: TRBV12-3/TRBV12-4; cdr3_nt: TGTGCCAGCAGTTCCGCGCAGGGACGAGATACGCAGTATTTT; cdr3_aa: CASSSAQGRDTQYF
clone_size: few; j_call: TRBJ2-3; d_call: .; v_call: TRBV9; cdr3_nt: TGTGCCAGCAGCCCCAGGGGAGAGTTGGATACGCAGTATTTT; cdr3_aa: CASSPRGELDTQYF
clone_size: .; j_call: TRBJ1-6; d_call: .; v_call: TRBV7-2; cdr3_nt: TGTGCCAGCAGCTTAGGGGGGCTGAATTCACCCCTCCACTTT; cdr3_aa: CASSLGGLNSPLHF
clone_size: many; j_call: TRBJ2-1; d_call: TRBD1; v_call: TRBV20-1; cdr3_nt: TGCAGTGCCCAGGCGGGACAGGACTTCAATGAGCAGTTCTTC; cdr3_aa: CSAQAGQDFNEQFF
clone_size: .; j_call: TRBJ2-7; d_call: TRBD2; v_call: TRBV6-2/TRBV6-3; cdr3_nt: TGTGCCAGCAGTTTTAGCGGGAGGACCTCCTACGAGCAGTACTTC; cdr3_aa: CASSFSGRTSYEQYF
clone_size: few; j_call: TRBJ2-5; d_call: TRBD1; v_call: TRBV29-1; cdr3_nt: TGCAGCGTTGAAGCGGGACAGGGTGTTCTAGAGACCCAGTACTTC; cdr3_aa: CSVEAGQGVLETQYF
clone_size: few; j_call: TRBJ1-1; d_call: TRBD1; v_call: TRBV6-2/TRBV6-3; cdr3_nt: TGTGCCACCAAACCGACAGGGGTGAACACTGAAGCTTTCTTT; cdr3_aa: CATKPTGVNTEAFF
clone_size: few; j_call: TRBJ2-7; d_call: .; v_call: TRBV25-1; cdr3_nt: TGTGCCAGCAGTGAAGGAGTTTACGAGCAGTACTTC; cdr3_aa: CASSEGVYEQYF
clone_size: many; j_call: TRBJ1-5; d_call: TRBD1; v_call: TRBV29-1; cdr3_nt: TGCAGCGTTGCGACAGGGGGAAATCAGCCCCAGCATTTT; cdr3_aa: CSVATGGNQPQHF
clone_size: .; j_call: TRBJ1-4; d_call: .; v_call: TRBV20-1; cdr3_nt: TGCAGTGCTAGACAGGTGAATGGTGAAAAACTGTTTTTT; cdr3_aa: CSARQVNGEKLFF
clone_size: .; j_call: TRBJ2-5; d_call: TRBD2; v_call: TRBV10-3; cdr3_nt: TGTGCCATCAGGGCTAGCGGACAAGAGACCCAGTACTTC; cdr3_aa: CAIRASGQETQYF
clone_size: .; j_call: TRBJ2-1; d_call: TRBD2; v_call: TRBV9; cdr3_nt: TGTGCCAGCAGCGTAGCACTAGCGGCAATGAATGAGCAGTTCTTC; cdr3_aa: CASSVALAAMNEQFF
clone_size: .; j_call: TRBJ2-3; d_call: .; v_call: TRBV11-2; cdr3_nt: TGTGCCAGCAGCTTAGTAGAGGGATTTACGCAGTATTTT; cdr3_aa: CASSLVEGFTQYF
clone_size: many; j_call: TRBJ2-1; d_call: .; v_call: TRBV29-1; cdr3_nt: TGCAGCGTTGAAGAGGACTGGTACAATGAGCAGTTCTTC; cdr3_aa: CSVEEDWYNEQFF
clone_size: .; j_call: TRBJ2-7; d_call: TRBD2; v_call: TRBV20-1; cdr3_nt: TGCAGTGCTAGCCCTAGCGGTGGTTACGAGCAGTACTTC; cdr3_aa: CSASPSGGYEQYF
clone_size: .; j_call: TRBJ2-5; d_call: TRBD1; v_call: TRBV6-1; cdr3_nt: TGTGCCAGCGGGACAGGGGGCTTTGAGACCCAGTACTTC; cdr3_aa: CASGTGGFETQYF
clone_size: few; j_call: TRBJ2-5; d_call: .; v_call: TRBV20-1; cdr3_nt: TGCATTCCCCGGGACACGGAGGGGAAGACCCAGTACTTC; cdr3_aa: CIPRDTEGKTQYF
clone_size: many; j_call: TRBJ1-5; d_call: .; v_call: TRBV5-5; cdr3_nt: TGTGCCAGCAGCTTGGTTGTAGGGAACAACCAGCCCCAGCATTTT; cdr3_aa: CASSLVVGNNQPQHF
clone_size: many; j_call: TRBJ2-2; d_call: TRBD2; v_call: TRBV12-3/TRBV12-4; cdr3_nt: TGTGCCAGCAGCCACGGACTAGCCGGGGAGCTGTTTTTT; cdr3_aa: CASSHGLAGELFF
clone_size: many; j_call: TRBJ2-1; d_call: .; v_call: TRBV27; cdr3_nt: TGTGCCAGCAGTTTCCGGGGCTTGAACAATGAGCAGTTCTTC; cdr3_aa: CASSFRGLNNEQFF